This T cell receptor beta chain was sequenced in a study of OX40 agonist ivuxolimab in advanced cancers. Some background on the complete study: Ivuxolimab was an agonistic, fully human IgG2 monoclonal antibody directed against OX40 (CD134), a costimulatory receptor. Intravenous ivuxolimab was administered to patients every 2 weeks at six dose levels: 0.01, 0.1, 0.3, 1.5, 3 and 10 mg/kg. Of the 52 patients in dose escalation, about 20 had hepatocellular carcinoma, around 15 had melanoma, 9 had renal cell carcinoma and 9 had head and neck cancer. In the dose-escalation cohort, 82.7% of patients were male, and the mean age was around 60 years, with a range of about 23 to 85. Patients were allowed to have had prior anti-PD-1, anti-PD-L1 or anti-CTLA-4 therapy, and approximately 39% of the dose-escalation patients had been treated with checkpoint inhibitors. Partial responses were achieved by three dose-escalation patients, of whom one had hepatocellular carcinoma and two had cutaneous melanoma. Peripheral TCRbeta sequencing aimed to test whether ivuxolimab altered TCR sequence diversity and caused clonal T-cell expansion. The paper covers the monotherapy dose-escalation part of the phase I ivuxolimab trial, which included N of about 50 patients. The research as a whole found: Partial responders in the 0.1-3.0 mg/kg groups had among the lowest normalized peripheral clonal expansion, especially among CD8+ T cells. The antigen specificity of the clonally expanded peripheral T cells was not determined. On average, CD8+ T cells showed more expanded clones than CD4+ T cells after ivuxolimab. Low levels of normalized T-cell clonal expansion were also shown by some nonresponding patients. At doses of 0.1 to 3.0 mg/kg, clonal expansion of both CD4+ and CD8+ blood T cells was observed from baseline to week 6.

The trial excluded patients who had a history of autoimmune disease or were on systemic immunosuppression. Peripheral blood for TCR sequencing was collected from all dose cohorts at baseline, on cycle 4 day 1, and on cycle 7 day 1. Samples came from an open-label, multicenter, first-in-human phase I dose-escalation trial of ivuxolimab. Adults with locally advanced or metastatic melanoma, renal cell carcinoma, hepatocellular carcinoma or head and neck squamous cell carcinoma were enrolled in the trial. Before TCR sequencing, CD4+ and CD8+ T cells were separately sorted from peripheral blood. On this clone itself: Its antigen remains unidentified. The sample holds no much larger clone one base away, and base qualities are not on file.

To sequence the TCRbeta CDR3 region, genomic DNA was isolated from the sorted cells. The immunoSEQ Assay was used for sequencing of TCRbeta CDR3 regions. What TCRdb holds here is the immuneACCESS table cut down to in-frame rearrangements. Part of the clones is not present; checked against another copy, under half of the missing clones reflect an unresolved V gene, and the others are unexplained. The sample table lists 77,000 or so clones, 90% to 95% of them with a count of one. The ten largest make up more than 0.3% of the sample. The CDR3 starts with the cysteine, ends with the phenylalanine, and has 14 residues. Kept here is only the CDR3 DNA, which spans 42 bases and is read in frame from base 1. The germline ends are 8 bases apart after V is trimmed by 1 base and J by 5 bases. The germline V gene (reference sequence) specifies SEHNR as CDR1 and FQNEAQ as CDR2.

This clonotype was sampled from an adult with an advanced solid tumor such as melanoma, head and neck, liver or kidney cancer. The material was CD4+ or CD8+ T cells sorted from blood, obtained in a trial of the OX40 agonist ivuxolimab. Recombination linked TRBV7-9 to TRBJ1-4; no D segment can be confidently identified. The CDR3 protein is CASSLDGPNEKLFF. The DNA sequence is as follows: TGTGCCAGCAGCTTAGACGGACCGAATGAAAAACTGTTTTTT.